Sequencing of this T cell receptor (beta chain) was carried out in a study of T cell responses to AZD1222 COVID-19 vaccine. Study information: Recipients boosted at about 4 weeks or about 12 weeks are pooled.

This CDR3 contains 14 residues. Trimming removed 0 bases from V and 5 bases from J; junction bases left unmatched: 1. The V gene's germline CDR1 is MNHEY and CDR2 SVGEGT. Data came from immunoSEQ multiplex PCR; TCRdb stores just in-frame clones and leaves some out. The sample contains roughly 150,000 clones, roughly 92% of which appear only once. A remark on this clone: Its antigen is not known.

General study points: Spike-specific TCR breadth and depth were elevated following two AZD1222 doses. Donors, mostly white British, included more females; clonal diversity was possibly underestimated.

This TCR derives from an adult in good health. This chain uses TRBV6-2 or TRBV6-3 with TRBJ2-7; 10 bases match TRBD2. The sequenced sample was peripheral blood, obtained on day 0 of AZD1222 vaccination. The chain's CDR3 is CASSYSTSGNEQYF. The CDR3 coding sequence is TGTGCCAGCAGTTACTCCACTAGCGGGAACGAGCAGTACTTC.